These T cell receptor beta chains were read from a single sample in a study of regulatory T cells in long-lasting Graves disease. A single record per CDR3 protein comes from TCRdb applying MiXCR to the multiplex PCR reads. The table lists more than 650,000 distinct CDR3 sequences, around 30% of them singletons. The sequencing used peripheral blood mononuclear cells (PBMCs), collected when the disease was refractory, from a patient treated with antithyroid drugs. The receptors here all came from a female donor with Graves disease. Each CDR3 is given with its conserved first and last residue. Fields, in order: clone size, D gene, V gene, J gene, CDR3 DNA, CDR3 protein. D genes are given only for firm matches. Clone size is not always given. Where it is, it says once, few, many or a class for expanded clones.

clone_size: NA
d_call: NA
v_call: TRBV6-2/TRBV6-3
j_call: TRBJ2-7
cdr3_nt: TGTGCCAGCGGAGACAGGAGGAGCTCCTACGAGCAGTACTTC
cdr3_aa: CASGDRRSSYEQYF

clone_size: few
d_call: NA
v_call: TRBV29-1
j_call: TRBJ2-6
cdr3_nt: TGCAGCGTTGAATATGGGGGACCTGGGGCCAACGTCCTGACTTTC
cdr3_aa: CSVEYGGPGANVLTF

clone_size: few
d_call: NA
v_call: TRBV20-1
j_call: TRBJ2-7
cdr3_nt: TGCAGTGTAGGGTATCCTTCCGAGCAGTACTTC
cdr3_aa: CSVGYPSEQYF

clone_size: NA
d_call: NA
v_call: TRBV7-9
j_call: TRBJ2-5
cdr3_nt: TGTGCCAGCAGCTTAGGGCGGGTAAAAGAGACCCAGTACTTC
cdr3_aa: CASSLGRVKETQYF

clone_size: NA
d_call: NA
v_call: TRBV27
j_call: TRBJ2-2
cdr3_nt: NA
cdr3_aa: CASSPIRHPGSCFF

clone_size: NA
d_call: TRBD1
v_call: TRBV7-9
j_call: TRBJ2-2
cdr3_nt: TGTGCCAGCAGCCCAAAAGGACAGGGGACCGGGGAGCTGTTTTTT
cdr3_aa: CASSPKGQGTGELFF

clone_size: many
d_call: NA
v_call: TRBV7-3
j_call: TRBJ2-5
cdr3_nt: TGTGCCAGCAGCCCAGGAGGGTACCAAGAGACCCAGTACTTC
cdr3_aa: CASSPGGYQETQYF

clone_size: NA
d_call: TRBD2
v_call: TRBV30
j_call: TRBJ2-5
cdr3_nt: TGTGCCTGGCGTAAGGCGGGAGGGCCTCAAGAGACCCAGTACTTC
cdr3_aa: CAWRKAGGPQETQYF

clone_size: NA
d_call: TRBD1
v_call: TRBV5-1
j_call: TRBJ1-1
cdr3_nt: TGCGCCAGCAGCTTCCCCGACAGGGCGAACACTGAAGCTTTCTTT
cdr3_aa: CASSFPDRANTEAFF

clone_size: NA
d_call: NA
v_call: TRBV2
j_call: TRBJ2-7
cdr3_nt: TGTGCCACGAGACAGGGAGGGCAGTACTTC
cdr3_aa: CATRQGGQYF

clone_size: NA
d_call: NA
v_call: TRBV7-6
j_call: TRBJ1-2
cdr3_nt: TGTGCCAGCAGCCTAGACTACTATGGCTACACCTTC
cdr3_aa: CASSLDYYGYTF

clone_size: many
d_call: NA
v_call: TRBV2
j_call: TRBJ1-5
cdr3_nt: TGTGCCAGCAGGTGGGCAGACAATCAGCCCCAGCATTTT
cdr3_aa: CASRWADNQPQHF

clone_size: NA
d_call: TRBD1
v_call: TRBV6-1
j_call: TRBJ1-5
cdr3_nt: TGTGCCAGCAGAAACCCTGGGACAGCCGTCAGGCCCCAGCATTTT
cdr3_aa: CASRNPGTAVRPQHF

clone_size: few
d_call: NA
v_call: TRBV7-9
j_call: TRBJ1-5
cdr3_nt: TGTGCCAGCAGCTTAGATCGAGAGGGCAATCAGCCCCAGCATTTT
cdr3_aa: CASSLDREGNQPQHF

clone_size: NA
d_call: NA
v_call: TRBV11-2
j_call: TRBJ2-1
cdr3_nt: TGTGCCAGCAGCTTATCCGTGGGAGATGAGCAGTTCTTC
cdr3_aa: CASSLSVGDEQFF

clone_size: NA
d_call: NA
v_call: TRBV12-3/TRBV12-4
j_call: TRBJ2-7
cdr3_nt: TGTGCCAGCAGTTTCGGCGCCCTCTACGAGCAGTACTTC
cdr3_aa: CASSFGALYEQYF

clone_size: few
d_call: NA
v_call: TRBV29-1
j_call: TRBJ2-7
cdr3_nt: TGCAGCGTTGACGGCAGTCACTCCTACGAGCAGTACTTC
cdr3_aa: CSVDGSHSYEQYF

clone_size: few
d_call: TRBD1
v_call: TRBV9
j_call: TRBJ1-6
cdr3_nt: TGTGCCAGCAGCGTAGCCGCCGGCCCCGGGCCAACAGGGGGTATCTCCTATAATTCACCCCTCCACTTT
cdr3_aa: CASSVAAGPGPTGGISYNSPLHF

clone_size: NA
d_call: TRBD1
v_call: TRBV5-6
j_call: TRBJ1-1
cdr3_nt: TGTGCCAGCAGCTTGGCAGGGGGCCCTGAAGCTTTCTTT
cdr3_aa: CASSLAGGPEAFF

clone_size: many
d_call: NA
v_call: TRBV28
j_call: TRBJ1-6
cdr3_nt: TGTGCCAGCAGCGAAAGGTTGACGGGAGATTCACCCCTCCACTTT
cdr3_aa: CASSERLTGDSPLHF

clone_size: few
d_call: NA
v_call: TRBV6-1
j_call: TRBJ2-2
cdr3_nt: TGTGCCAGCATAGGGCCACACACCGGGGAGCTGTTTTTT
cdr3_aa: CASIGPHTGELFF

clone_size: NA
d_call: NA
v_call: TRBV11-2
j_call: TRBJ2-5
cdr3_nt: TGTGCCAGCAGCTTTGGGGCCCAGGTCCAAGAGACCCAGTACTTC
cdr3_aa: CASSFGAQVQETQYF

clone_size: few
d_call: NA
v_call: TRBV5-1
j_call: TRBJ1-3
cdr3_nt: TGCGCCAGCTCCACTACTCCCGGGGGCACTGGAAACACCATATATTTT
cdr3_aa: CASSTTPGGTGNTIYF

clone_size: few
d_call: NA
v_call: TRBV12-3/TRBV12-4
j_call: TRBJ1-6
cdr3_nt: TGTGCCAGCAGTCCCTCCGGGACACCGAATAATTCACCCCTCCACTTT
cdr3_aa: CASSPSGTPNNSPLHF

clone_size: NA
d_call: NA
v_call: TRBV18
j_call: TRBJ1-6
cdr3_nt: TGTGCCAGCTCACCGGAGGGGGGAATGAACTATAATTCACCCCTCCACTTT
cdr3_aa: CASSPEGGMNYNSPLHF

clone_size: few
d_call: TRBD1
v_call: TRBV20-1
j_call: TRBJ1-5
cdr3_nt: TGCAGTGCTAGGGGGACAGGGGCGATCAATCAGCCCCAGCATTTT
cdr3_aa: CSARGTGAINQPQHF

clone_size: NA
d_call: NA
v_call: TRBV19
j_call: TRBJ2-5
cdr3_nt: TGTGCCAGTACTACCGGACTCCAAGAGACCCAGTACTTC
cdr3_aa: CASTTGLQETQYF

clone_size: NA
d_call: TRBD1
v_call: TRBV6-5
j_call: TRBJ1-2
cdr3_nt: TGTGCCAGCAGTTACTCGGACCTGGGACAGTGGTCCGAATTCTATGGCTACACCTTC
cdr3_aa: CASSYSDLGQWSEFYGYTF